Listed below are T cell receptor beta chains from one sample, sequenced in a study of CD8 T cells in ankylosing spondylitis. TCRdb reprocessed the 5' RACE reads with MiXCR, giving one entry per CDR3 protein. The sample shows 25,000 to 30,000 distinct CDR3 sequences, roughly 8.6% of them seen only once. Source material: blood. These receptors came from a male donor with ankylosing spondylitis or in good health (not recorded which). The CDR3 runs from the conserved cysteine through the conserved F or W. The order of the fields is clone size, V gene, D gene, J gene, CDR3 protein, CDR3 DNA. The D gene is left open where the match is weak. A clone size is listed for some rows: how often the clone was seen (once, few, many), or a class if it is expanded.

clone_size: few
v_call: TRBV4-1
d_call: -
j_call: TRBJ1-4
cdr3_aa: CASSQVVGANEKLFF
cdr3_nt: TGCGCCAGCAGCCAAGTCGTAGGAGCGAATGAAAAACTGTTTTTT

clone_size: few
v_call: TRBV20-1
d_call: TRBD2
j_call: TRBJ2-5
cdr3_aa: CSARVGLAKETQYF
cdr3_nt: TGCAGTGCTAGAGTGGGACTAGCGAAGGAGACCCAGTACTTC

clone_size: -
v_call: TRBV20-1
d_call: TRBD2
j_call: TRBJ2-3
cdr3_aa: CSASRAGVDRDTQYF
cdr3_nt: TGCAGTGCTAGTAGGGCGGGAGTTGATAGAGATACGCAGTATTTT

clone_size: many
v_call: TRBV10-3
d_call: -
j_call: TRBJ2-1
cdr3_aa: CAISESEGAYNEQFF
cdr3_nt: TGTGCCATCAGTGAGTCGGAAGGAGCCTACAATGAGCAGTTCTTC

clone_size: few
v_call: TRBV7-2
d_call: TRBD2
j_call: TRBJ2-7
cdr3_aa: CASSLASGRAYEQYF
cdr3_nt: TGTGCCAGCAGCCTTGCTAGCGGGAGGGCCTACGAGCAGTACTTC

clone_size: many
v_call: TRBV7-2
d_call: -
j_call: TRBJ2-5
cdr3_aa: CASSLAEEGVLRDF
cdr3_nt: TGTGCCAGCAGCTTAGCGGAGGAAGGGGTGCTACGGGACTTC

clone_size: few
v_call: TRBV6-2/TRBV6-3
d_call: -
j_call: TRBJ2-7
cdr3_aa: CASSFGGYEQYF
cdr3_nt: TGTGCCAGCAGTTTTGGGGGGTACGAGCAGTACTTC

clone_size: -
v_call: TRBV13
d_call: -
j_call: TRBJ1-1
cdr3_aa: CASSSPGTEAFF
cdr3_nt: TGTGCCAGCAGCTCCCCGGGGACTGAAGCTTTCTTT

clone_size: many
v_call: TRBV6-2/TRBV6-3
d_call: -
j_call: TRBJ2-3
cdr3_aa: CASSPRGASTDTQYF
cdr3_nt: TGTGCCAGCAGCCCACGAGGCGCCAGCACAGATACGCAGTATTTT

clone_size: many
v_call: TRBV29-1
d_call: TRBD1
j_call: TRBJ2-2
cdr3_aa: CSVTNGQGGTGELFF
cdr3_nt: TGCAGCGTTACTAATGGACAGGGGGGCACCGGGGAGCTGTTTTTT

clone_size: -
v_call: TRBV7-6
d_call: -
j_call: TRBJ2-2
cdr3_aa: CASSSGVGELFF
cdr3_nt: TGTGCCAGCAGCTCTGGGGTCGGGGAGCTGTTTTTT

clone_size: -
v_call: TRBV7-8
d_call: -
j_call: TRBJ1-1
cdr3_aa: CASSGSAVDTEAFF
cdr3_nt: TGTGCCAGCAGTGGTTCGGCAGTTGACACTGAAGCTTTCTTT

clone_size: -
v_call: TRBV29-1
d_call: -
j_call: TRBJ2-2
cdr3_aa: CSVEGQNSVTGELFF
cdr3_nt: TGCAGCGTTGAGGGCCAGAACTCTGTTACCGGGGAGCTGTTTTTT

clone_size: few
v_call: TRBV5-1
d_call: -
j_call: TRBJ1-1
cdr3_aa: CASSLSSSETEAFF
cdr3_nt: TGCGCCAGCAGCTTGTCGTCATCGGAAACTGAAGCTTTCTTT

clone_size: -
v_call: TRBV7-2
d_call: -
j_call: TRBJ2-3
cdr3_aa: CASSLRQGFTDTQYF
cdr3_nt: TGTGCCAGCAGCTTAAGGCAGGGGTTCACAGATACGCAGTATTTT

clone_size: -
v_call: TRBV29-1
d_call: TRBD2
j_call: TRBJ2-5
cdr3_aa: CSVAGTSGLYQETQYF
cdr3_nt: TGCAGCGTCGCCGGGACTAGCGGCCTGTACCAAGAGACCCAGTACTTC